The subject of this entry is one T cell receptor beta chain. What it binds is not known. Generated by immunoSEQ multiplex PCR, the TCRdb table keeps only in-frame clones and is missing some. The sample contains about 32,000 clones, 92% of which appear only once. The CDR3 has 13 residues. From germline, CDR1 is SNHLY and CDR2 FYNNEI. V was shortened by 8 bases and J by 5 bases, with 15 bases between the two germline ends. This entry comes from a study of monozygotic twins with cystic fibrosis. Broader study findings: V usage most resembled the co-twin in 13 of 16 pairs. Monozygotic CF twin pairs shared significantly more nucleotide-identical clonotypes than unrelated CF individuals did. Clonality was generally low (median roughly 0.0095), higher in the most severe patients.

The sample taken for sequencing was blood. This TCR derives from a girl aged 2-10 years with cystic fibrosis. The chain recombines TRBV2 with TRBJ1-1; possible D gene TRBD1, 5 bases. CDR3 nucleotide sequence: TGTGCCAGCGCGGTGGGGGAGTGGACTGAAGCTTTCTTT. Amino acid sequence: CASAVGEWTEAFF.